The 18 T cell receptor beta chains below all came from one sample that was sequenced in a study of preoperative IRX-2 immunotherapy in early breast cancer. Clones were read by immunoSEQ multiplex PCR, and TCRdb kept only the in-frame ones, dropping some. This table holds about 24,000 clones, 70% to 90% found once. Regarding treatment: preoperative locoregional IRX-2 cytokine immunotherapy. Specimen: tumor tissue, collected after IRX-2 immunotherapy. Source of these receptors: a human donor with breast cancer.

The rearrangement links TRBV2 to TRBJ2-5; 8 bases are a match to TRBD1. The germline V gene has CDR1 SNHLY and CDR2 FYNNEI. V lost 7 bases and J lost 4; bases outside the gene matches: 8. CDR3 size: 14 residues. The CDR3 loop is CASTLDRVVETQYF. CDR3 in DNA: TGTGCCAGCACTCTGGACAGGGTAGTAGAGACCCAGTACTTC.

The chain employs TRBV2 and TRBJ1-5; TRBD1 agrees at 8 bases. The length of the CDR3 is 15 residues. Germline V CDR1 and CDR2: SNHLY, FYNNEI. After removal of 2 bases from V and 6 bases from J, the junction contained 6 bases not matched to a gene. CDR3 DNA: TGTGCCAGCAGTGAACAACGGACAGGGATTCAGCCCCAGCATTTT. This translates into CASSEQRTGIQPQHF.

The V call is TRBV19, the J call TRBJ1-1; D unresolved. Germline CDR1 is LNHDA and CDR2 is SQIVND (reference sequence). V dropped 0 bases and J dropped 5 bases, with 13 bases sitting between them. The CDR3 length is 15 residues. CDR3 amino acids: CASSIEDPRWTEAFF. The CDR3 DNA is TGTGCCAGTAGTATAGAGGATCCGCGATGGACTGAAGCTTTCTTT.

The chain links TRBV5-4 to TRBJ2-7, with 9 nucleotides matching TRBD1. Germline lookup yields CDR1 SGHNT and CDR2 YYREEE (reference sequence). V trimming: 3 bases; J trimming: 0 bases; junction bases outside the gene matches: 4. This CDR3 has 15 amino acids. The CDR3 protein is CASSYLTGGSYEQYF. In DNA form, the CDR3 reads TGTGCCAGCAGCTACCTGACAGGGGGCTCCTACGAGCAGTACTTC.

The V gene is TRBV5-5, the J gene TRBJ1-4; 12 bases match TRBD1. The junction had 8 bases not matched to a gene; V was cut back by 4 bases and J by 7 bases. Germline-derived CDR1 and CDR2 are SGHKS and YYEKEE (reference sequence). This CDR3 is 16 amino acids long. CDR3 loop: CASSLRDRGRGEKLFF. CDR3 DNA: TGTGCCAGCAGCCTCCGGGACAGGGGGCGCGGTGAAAAACTGTTTTTT. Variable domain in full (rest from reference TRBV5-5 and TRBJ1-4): DAGVTQSPTHLIKTRGQQVTLRCSPISGHKSVSWYQQVLGQGPQFIFQYYEKEERGRGNFPDRFSARQFPNYSSELNVNALLLGDSALYLCASSLRDRGRGEKLFFGSGTQLSVL.

In nucleotides, the CDR3 is TGTGCCTGGAGTGAGGGTGGCATGGGGAACTATGGCTACACCTTC. Protein sequence: CAWSEGGMGNYGYTF. The chain has TRBV30 and TRBJ1-2; no reliable D call. The CDR3 is 15 amino acids. The V gene's germline CDR1 is GTSNPN and CDR2 SVGIG (reference sequence). Trimming cost V 1 base and J 2 bases, with 14 bases left between them.

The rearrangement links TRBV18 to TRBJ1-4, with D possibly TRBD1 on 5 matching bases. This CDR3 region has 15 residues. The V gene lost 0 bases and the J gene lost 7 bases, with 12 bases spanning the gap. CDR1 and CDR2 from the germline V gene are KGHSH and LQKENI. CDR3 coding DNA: TGTGCCAGCTCACCACCGGGACTTTCTGGTGAAAAACTGTTTTTT. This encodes CASSPPGLSGEKLFF.

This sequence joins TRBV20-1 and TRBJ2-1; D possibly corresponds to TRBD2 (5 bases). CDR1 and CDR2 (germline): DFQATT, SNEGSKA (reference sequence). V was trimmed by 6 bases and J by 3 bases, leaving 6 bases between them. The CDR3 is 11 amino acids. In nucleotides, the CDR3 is TGCAGTGCCCGGGACTACAATGAGCAGTTCTTC. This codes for CSARDYNEQFF.

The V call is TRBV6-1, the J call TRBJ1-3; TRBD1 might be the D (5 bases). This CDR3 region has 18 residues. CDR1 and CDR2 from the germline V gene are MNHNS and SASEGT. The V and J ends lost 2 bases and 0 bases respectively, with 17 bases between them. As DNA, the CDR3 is TGTGCCAGCAGTGAATTTGCCGGGGCCTCCTCCTCTGGAAACACCATATATTTT. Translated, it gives CASSEFAGASSSGNTIYF.

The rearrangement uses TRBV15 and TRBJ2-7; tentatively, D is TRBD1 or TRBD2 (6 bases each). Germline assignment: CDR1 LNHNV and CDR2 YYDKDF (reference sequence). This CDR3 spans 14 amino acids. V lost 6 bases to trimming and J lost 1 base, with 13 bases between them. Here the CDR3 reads CATRATGRSYEQYV. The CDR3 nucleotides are TGTGCCACCAGGGCTACAGGGAGGTCCTACGAGCAGTACGTC.

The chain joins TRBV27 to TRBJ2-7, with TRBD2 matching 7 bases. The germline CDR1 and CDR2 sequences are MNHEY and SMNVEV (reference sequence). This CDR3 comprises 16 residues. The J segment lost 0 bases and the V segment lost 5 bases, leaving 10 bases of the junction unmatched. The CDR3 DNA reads TGTGCCAGCAGTCCTCGTGGGGGGAGGGCCTCCTACGAGCAGTACGTC. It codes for CASSPRGGRASYEQYV.

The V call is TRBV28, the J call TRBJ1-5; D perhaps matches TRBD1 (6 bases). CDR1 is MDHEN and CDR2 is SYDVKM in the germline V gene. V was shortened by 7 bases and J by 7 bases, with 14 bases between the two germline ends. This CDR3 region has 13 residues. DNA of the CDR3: TGTGCCAGCACCCCGGGGACACGACAGCCCCAGCATTTT. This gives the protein CASTPGTRQPQHF.

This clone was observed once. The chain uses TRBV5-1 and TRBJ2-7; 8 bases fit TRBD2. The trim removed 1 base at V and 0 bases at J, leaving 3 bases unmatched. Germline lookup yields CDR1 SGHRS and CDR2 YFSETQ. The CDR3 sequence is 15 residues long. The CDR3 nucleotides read TGCGCCAGCAGCTTGATTGGGACTAGCTCCTACGAGCAGTACTTC. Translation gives CASSLIGTSSYEQYF.

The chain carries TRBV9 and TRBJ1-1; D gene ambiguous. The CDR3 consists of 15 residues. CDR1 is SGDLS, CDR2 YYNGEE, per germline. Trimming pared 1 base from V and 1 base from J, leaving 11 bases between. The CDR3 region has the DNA TGTGCCAGCAGCGTAAGCAGGACGACGAACACTGAAGCTTTCTTT. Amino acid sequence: CASSVSRTTNTEAFF.

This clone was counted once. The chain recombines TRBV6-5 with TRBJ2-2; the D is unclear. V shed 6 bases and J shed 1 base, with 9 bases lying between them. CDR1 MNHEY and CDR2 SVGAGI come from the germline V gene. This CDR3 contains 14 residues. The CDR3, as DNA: TGTGCCAGCAGGTTGGGCATGAACACCGGGGAGCTGTTTTTT. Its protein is CASRLGMNTGELFF.

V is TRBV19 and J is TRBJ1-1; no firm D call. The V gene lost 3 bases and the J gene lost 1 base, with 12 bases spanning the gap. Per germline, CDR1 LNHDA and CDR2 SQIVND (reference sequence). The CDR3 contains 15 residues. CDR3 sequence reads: CASSIPGGQNTEAFF. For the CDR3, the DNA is TGTGCCAGTAGTATCCCGGGCGGCCAGAACACTGAAGCTTTCTTT.

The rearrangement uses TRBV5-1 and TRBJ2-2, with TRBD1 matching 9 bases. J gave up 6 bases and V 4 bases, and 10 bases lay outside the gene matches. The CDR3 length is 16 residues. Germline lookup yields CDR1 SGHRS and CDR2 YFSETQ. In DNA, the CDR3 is TGCGCCAGCAGCCCACAGGACAGGGGAACGTCCGGGGAGCTGTTTTTT. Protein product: CASSPQDRGTSGELFF.

The CDR3: CASSWRGRNYGYTF. The CDR3 DNA reads as TGTGCCAGTAGCTGGAGGGGGCGCAACTATGGCTACACCTTC. The chain has TRBV19 and TRBJ1-2, with 7 bases that match TRBD1. Trimming at V came to 6 bases and at J to 2 bases, leaving 6 bases not matched to a gene. This CDR3 has 14 residues. Germline loops: CDR1 LNHDA, CDR2 SQIVND (reference sequence). The variable domain in full, completed from reference TRBV19 and TRBJ1-2, reads DGGITQSPKYLFRKEGQNVTLSCEQNLNHDAMYWYRQDPGQGLRLIYYSQIVNDFQKGDIAEGYSVSREKKESFPLTVTSAQKNPTAFYLCASSWRGRNYGYTFGSGTRLTVV.